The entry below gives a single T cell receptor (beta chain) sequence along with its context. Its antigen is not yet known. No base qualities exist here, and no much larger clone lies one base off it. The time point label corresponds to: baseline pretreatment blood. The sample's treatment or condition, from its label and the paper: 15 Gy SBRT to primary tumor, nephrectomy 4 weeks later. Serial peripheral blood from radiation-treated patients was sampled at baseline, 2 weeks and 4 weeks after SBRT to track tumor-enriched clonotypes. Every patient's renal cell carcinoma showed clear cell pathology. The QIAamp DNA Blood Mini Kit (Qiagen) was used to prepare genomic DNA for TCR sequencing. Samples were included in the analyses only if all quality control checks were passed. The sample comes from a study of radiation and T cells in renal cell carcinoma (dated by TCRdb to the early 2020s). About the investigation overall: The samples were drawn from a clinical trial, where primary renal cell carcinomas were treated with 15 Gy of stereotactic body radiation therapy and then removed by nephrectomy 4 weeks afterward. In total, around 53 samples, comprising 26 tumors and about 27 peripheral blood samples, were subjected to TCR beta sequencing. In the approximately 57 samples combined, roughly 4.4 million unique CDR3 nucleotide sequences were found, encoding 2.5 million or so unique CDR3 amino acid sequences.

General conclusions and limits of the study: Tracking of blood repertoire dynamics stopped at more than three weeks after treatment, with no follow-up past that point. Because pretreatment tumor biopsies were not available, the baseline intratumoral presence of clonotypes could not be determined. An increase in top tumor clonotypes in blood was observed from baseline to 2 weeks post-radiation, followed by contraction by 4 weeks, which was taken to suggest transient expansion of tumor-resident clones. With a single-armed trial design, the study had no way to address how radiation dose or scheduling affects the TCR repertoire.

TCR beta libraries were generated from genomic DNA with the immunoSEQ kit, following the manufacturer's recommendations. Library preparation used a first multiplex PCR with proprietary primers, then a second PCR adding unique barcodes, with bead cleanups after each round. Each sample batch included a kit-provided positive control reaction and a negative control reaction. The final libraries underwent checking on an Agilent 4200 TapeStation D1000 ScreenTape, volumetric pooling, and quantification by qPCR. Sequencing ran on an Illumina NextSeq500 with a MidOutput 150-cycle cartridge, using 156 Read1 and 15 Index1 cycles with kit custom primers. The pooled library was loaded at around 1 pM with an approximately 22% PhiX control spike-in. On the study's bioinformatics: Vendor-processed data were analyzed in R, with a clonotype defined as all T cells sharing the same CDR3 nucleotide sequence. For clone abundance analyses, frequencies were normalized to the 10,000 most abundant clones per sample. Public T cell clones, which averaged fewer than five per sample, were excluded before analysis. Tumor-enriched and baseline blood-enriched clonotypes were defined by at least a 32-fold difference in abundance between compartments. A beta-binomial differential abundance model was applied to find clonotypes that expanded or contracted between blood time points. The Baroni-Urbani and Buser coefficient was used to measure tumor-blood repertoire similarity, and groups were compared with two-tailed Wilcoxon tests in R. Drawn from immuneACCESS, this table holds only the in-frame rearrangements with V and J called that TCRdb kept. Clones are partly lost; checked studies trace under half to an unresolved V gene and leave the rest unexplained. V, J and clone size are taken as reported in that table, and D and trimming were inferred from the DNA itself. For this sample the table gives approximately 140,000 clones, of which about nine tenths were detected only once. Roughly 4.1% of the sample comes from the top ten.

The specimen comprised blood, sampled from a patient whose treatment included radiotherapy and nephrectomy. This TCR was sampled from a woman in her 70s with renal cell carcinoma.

The CDR3 amino acid sequence is: CASSPAMDGVGQYF. The sequence in DNA is TGTGCCAGTAGTCCCGCTATGGACGGGGTGGGGCAGTACTTC. Rearrangement joined TRBV19 to TRBJ2-7; possibly the D gene is TRBD2, per 5 matching bases. V and J are truncated by 5 bases and 9 bases respectively, leaving an intervening sequence of 20 bases. The CDR3 measures 14 amino acids from cysteine to phenylalanine. Here the CDR3 DNA is all that survives: 42 bases in frame from base 1. Taken from the germline V gene (reference sequence), the CDR1 and CDR2 loops are LNHDA and SQIVND.